This record covers a single T cell receptor (beta chain). Its specificity is not known. The sample belongs to a study of T cells expressing NK-cell markers. Whole-study context: Sorted CD3+CD56+NKG2C+, CD3+CD56+NKG2C- and CD3+CD56-NKG2C+ T cells provided the TCR beta repertoires. Within the sequenced cohort of eight donors, seven exhibited HCMV seropositivity and one was seronegative.

cDNA encoding TCR beta was synthesized via 5'RACE template switching incorporating UMIs. TCRdb re-called the 5' RACE reads and gives one entry per CDR3 protein, without DNA. The sample has roughly 380,000 distinct CDR3 sequences. Findings of the study overall: The share of CD8+ T cells held by dominant NKG2C+ clonotypes was about 1.0-7.5% in about six donors.

The TCR originated in a man aged 18 to 70 in good health. The sequenced material came from blood T cells: a sorted CD56 or NKG2C T cell subset, CD4+ or CD8+ T cells, or bulk PBMC T cells (not recorded which).

CDR3 sequence: CAISDWEVQQETQYF. The chain recombines TRBV10-3 with TRBJ2-5; checking the TCRdb D call of TRBD2 is not possible without DNA. Germline V gene data show CDR1 as ENHRY and CDR2 as SYGVKD. The CDR3 contains 15 residues.